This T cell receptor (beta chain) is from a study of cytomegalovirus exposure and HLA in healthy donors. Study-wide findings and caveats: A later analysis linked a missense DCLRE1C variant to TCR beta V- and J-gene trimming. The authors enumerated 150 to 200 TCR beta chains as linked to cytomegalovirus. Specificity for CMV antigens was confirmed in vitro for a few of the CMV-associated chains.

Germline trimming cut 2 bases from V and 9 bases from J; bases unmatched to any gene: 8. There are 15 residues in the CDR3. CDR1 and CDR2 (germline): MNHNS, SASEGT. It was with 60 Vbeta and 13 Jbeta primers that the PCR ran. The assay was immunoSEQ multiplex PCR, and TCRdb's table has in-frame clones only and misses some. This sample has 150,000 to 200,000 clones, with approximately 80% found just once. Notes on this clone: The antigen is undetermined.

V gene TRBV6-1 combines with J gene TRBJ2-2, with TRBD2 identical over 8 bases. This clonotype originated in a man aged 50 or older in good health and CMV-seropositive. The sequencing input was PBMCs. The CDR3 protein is CASSELGGLARELFF. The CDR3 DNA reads TGTGCCAGCAGTGAACTCGGAGGACTAGCAAGGGAGCTGTTTTTT.